One sample yielded the 27 T cell receptor beta chains listed below, sequenced in a study of T cell responses to AZD1222 COVID-19 vaccine. The repertoire was sequenced with immunoSEQ multiplex PCR; TCRdb's copy has only in-frame clones and lacks some. The profile covers more than 80,000 clones, with 80% to 90% appearing a single time and roughly 10% taken by the ten largest. The sample was peripheral blood, taken on day 0 of AZD1222 vaccination. These receptors all stem from an adult in good health.

The chain joins TRBV4-1 to TRBJ2-7; tentative D call: TRBD2 (6 bases). The CDR3 covers 18 residues. The germline V gene encodes CDR1 MGHRA and CDR2 YSYEKL. Trimming stripped 1 base from V and 2 bases from J, with 21 bases between. CDR3 in DNA: TGCGCCAGCAGCCAAGTCTTACTAGCCGGCGAAGGTGCCTACGAGCAGTACTTC. Translated: CASSQVLLAGEGAYEQYF.

This chain joins TRBV25-1 and TRBJ2-3; 10 bases match TRBD1. Trimming cost V 4 bases and J 4 bases; bases outside gene matches: 8. CDR1 is MGHDK and CDR2 is SYGVNS in the germline V gene. CDR3 length: 16 amino acids. In DNA, the CDR3 is TGTGCCAGCAGTGGCGTTTCCGGGACAGGGGCAGATACGCAGTATTTT. It specifies CASSGVSGTGADTQYF. The full variable domain, completed using reference TRBV25-1 and TRBJ2-3, is EADIYQTPRYLVIGTGKKITLECSQTMGHDKMYWYQQDPGMELHLIHYSYGVNSTEKGDLSSESTVSRIRTEHFPLTLESARPSHTSQYLCASSGVSGTGADTQYFGPGTRLTVL.

V usage is TRBV19 and J usage is TRBJ1-5; D perhaps matches TRBD1 (6 bases). V was shortened by 0 bases and J by 3 bases, with 12 bases between the two germline ends. This CDR3 has 16 residues. Per the germline V gene, CDR1 is LNHDA and CDR2 is SQIVND (reference sequence). In nucleotides, the CDR3 is TGTGCCAGTAGTATAGAGGGGGGCCGCTCCAATCAGCCCCAGCATTTT. Protein: CASSIEGGRSNQPQHF.

There are a few counts of this clone. The chain is built from TRBV6-2 or TRBV6-3 and TRBJ1-2; TRBD1 agrees at 8 bases. CDR3 length equals 15 residues. Germline V gene data show CDR1 as MNHEY and CDR2 as SVGEGT. The junction had 7 bases not matched to a gene; V was cut back by 4 bases and J by 3 bases. The CDR3 spells CASSFRGLRDYGYTF. The CDR3, as DNA: TGTGCCAGCAGTTTCAGGGGGCTGCGCGACTATGGCTACACCTTC.

This chain joins TRBV21-1 and TRBJ1-1; TRBD1, as called in the table, went unchecked against the DNA. TRBV21-1 is listed as a pseudogene. This CDR3 spans 14 amino acids. CDR3 amino acids: CASSPRGRDTEAFF. The DNA for the CDR3 is TGTGCCAGCAGCCCCCGAGGCAGGGACACTGAAGCTTTCTTT.

The rearrangement uses TRBV5-1 and TRBJ2-1; the D is unclear. V shed 0 bases and J shed 1 base, with 8 bases lying between them. The CDR3 runs 15 residues. The germline CDR1 and CDR2 sequences are SGHRS and YFSETQ. The CDR3 DNA reads TGCGCCAGCAGCTTGGATCGCTTGTCCTACAATGAGCAGTTCTTC. Translated, it gives CASSLDRLSYNEQFF.

The V gene is TRBV5-5, the J gene TRBJ2-7, with D unresolved. Per germline, CDR1 SGHKS and CDR2 YYEKEE (reference sequence). The V end was cut by 0 bases, the J end by 5 bases, with 12 bases between. CDR3 length: 14 amino acids. The CDR3 spells CASSLEGFRNEQYF. CDR3 nucleotide sequence: TGTGCCAGCAGCTTGGAGGGATTCCGCAACGAGCAGTACTTC.

The chain's CDR3 is CATSRETGGYEKLFF. CDR3 nucleotides: TGTGCCACCAGCAGAGAGACAGGGGGTTATGAAAAACTGTTTTTT. V usage is TRBV15 and J usage is TRBJ1-4; TRBD1 aligns across 9 bases. In germline, CDR1 is LNHNV, CDR2 YYDKDF (reference sequence). V shed 0 bases, J shed 6 bases, and the junction held 2 bases outside the gene matches. The CDR3 is made up of 15 amino acids.

The chain uses TRBV7-9 and TRBJ2-5; possibly TRBD1 or TRBD2 for D (5 bases each). The CDR3 loop spans 15 amino acids. Trimming shortened V by 2 bases and J by 2 bases, and 12 bases separated the two germline ends. Germline lookup yields CDR1 SEHNR and CDR2 FQNEAQ (reference sequence). DNA for the CDR3: TGTGCCAGCAGCTTACTTCAGGGAGTTCAAGAGACCCAGTACTTC. It yields the protein CASSLLQGVQETQYF.

This chain joins TRBV7-2 and TRBJ2-7, with 10 nucleotides matching TRBD2. This CDR3 has 15 residues. Germline CDR1 and CDR2: SGHTA and FQGNSA. Trimming cost V 0 bases and J 1 base; bases outside gene matches: 0. The CDR3, as DNA: TGTGCCAGCAGCTTAGCGGGACTAGCGTCCTACGAGCAGTACTTC. It specifies CASSLAGLASYEQYF.

This CDR3 reads CASSLLAGGPGNEQFF. Here the CDR3 DNA reads TGCGCCAGCAGCTTATTAGCGGGGGGGCCAGGCAATGAGCAGTTCTTC. The chain is built from TRBV5-1 and TRBJ2-1; 11 nucleotides agree with TRBD2. The CDR3 has 16 residues. CDR1 is SGHRS, CDR2 YFSETQ, per germline. The junction had 7 bases not matched to a gene; V was cut back by 2 bases and J by 6 bases.

CDR3 DNA sequence: TGTGCCAGCAGTGATCCACGGAGGTACACTGAAGCTTTCTTT. Amino acids: CASSDPRRYTEAFF. The rearrangement uses TRBV6-4 and TRBJ1-1; D uncertain. In germline, CDR1 is MRHNA, CDR2 SNTAGT. Trimming pared 3 bases from V and 3 bases from J, leaving 11 bases between. The CDR3 length is 14 residues.

CDR3 amino acids: CARDRGVNQPQHF. The DNA for the CDR3 is TGTGCCAGAGACAGGGGAGTTAATCAGCCCCAGCATTTT. The chain links TRBV7-6 to TRBJ1-5; 8 bases line up with TRBD1. The CDR3 runs to 13 residues. V shed 9 bases and J 4 bases; nucleotides not matched to a gene: 5. CDR1 and CDR2 from the germline V gene are SGHVS and FNYEAQ.

The rearrangement joins TRBV19 to TRBJ2-3, with 8 bases aligning to TRBD1. CDR1 and CDR2 from the germline V gene are LNHDA and SQIVND (reference sequence). This CDR3 spans 13 amino acids. Trimming took 2 bases from V and 13 from J; bases not matched to a gene: 8. The CDR3 region is CASSIKIRGREYF. The CDR3 coding sequence is TGTGCCAGTAGTATAAAAATCAGGGGGCGCGAGTATTTT.

This chain uses TRBV24-1 with TRBJ1-5; no clear D. V lost 9 bases and J lost 2, with 7 bases in between. The length of the CDR3 is 12 residues. The germline V gene has CDR1 KGHDR and CDR2 SFDVKD. CDR3 nucleotide sequence: TGTGCCACCGATGGAGGCAATCAGCCCCAGCATTTT. It yields the protein CATDGGNQPQHF.

The J gene is TRBJ1-5, the V gene TRBV2; D is ambiguous. V was pared by 4 bases and J by 5 bases, with 6 bases between. Germline CDR1 SNHLY, CDR2 FYNNEI. CDR3 size: 12 residues. CDR3 nucleotide sequence: TGTGCCAGCAGTGTGGATTATCAGCCCCAGCATTTT. Translating gives CASSVDYQPQHF.

The CDR3 sequence: CSVEDPQGARNGYTF. CDR3 in DNA: TGCAGCGTTGAAGACCCGCAGGGGGCGCGTAATGGCTACACCTTC. J is TRBJ1-2 and V is TRBV29-1, with 8 bases identical to TRBD1. The CDR3 runs 15 residues. The junction had 9 bases not matched to a gene; V was cut back by 0 bases and J by 6 bases. Per the germline V gene, CDR1 is SQVTM and CDR2 is ANQGSEA. Full variable domain (missing parts from reference TRBV29-1 and TRBJ1-2): SAVISQKPSRDICQRGTSLTIQCQVDSQVTMMFWYRQQPGQSLTLIATANQGSEATYESGFVIDKFPISRPNLTFSTLTVSNMSPEDSSIYLCSVEDPQGARNGYTFGSGTRLTVV.

The chain combines TRBV28 with TRBJ2-7; no definite D call. Trimming took off 3 bases at V and 2 bases at J, with 8 bases between the two ends. Looked up from germline, CDR1 is MDHEN and CDR2 is SYDVKM. The CDR3 totals 13 residues. CDR3 sequence reads: CASSFRRTYEQYF. For the CDR3, the DNA is TGTGCCAGCAGTTTCAGGCGGACCTACGAGCAGTACTTC.

This chain links TRBV2 with TRBJ2-7; TRBD1 might be the D (6 bases). From germline, CDR1 is SNHLY and CDR2 FYNNEI. Trimming took 5 bases from V and 0 from J, leaving 14 bases between them. The CDR3 totals 15 residues. The CDR3 sequence: CASSRDTLTSYEQYF. The DNA for the CDR3 is TGTGCCAGCAGTAGGGACACTCTCACCTCCTACGAGCAGTACTTC.

CDR3 in DNA: TGTGCCAGCAGTGATAACAGGGGGGCGGATTCAGAGACCCAGTACTTC. Translating gives CASSDNRGADSETQYF. The V call is TRBV6-1, the J call TRBJ2-5; 8 positions agree with TRBD1. Germline V gives CDR1 MNHNS, CDR2 SASEGT. V gave up 3 bases and J gave up 4 bases; unmatched junction bases: 10. This CDR3 comprises 16 residues.

The J gene is TRBJ2-2, the V gene TRBV5-1, with 8 bases that match TRBD2. The junction had 1 base not matched to a gene; V was cut back by 0 bases and J by 6 bases. The germline V gene encodes CDR1 SGHRS and CDR2 YFSETQ. The CDR3 runs 14 residues. CDR3 DNA: TGCGCCAGCAGCTTGGGGACTAGCCCCGGGGAGCTGTTTTTT. The encoded protein is CASSLGTSPGELFF.

This chain links TRBV2 with TRBJ1-2, with 10 positions matching TRBD1. V was clipped by 5 bases and J by 8 bases; unmatched bases: 5. The CDR3 is 13 residues long. Germline CDR1 and CDR2: SNHLY and FYNNEI. This CDR3 is CASSHDRGRGYTF. The CDR3 region has the DNA TGTGCCAGCAGTCATGACAGGGGGCGCGGCTACACCTTC.

In this sample, this clone turned up once. The chain has TRBV2 and TRBJ2-3, with 13 bases aligning to TRBD2. V trimming: 6 bases; J trimming: 2 bases; junction bases outside the gene matches: 8. The CDR3 sequence is 17 residues long. Germline V gene sequence: CDR1 SNHLY, CDR2 FYNNEI. DNA of the CDR3: TGTGCCAGCAGCATAACGGGACTAGCGGGACTCACAGATACGCAGTATTTT. Its translation is CASSITGLAGLTDTQYF. The full variable domain, completed using reference TRBV2 and TRBJ2-3, is EPEVTQTPSHQVTQMGQEVILRCVPISNHLYFYWYRQILGQKVEFLVSFYNNEISEKSEIFDDQFSVERPDGSNFTLKIRSTKLEDSAMYFCASSITGLAGLTDTQYFGPGTRLTVL.

J is TRBJ1-2 and V is TRBV3-1 (or the pseudogene TRBV3-2); 7 bases map to TRBD1. The germline gives CDR1 LGHDT, CDR2 YNNKEL (reference sequence). CDR3 length: 14 residues. With V trimmed by 1 base and J by 3 bases, 2 bases remained unmatched. The CDR3 DNA reads TGTGCCAGCAGCCAAGCCAGGGGGGACTATGGCTACACCTTC. Translation: CASSQARGDYGYTF.

The chain recombines TRBV3-1 (or the pseudogene TRBV3-2) with TRBJ2-2; D possibly uses TRBD1 or TRBD2 (5 bases each). V was pared by 8 bases and J by 5 bases, with 18 bases between. Germline V gene data show CDR1 as LGHDT and CDR2 as YNNKEL (reference sequence). This CDR3 is built from 15 residues. The CDR3 DNA reads TGTGCCAGCCAGAGAGTGGGGGTGACAACCGGGGAGCTGTTTTTT. It yields the protein CASQRVGVTTGELFF.

This sequence joins TRBV2 and TRBJ2-7; 8 nucleotides line up with TRBD2. The CDR3 is 13 amino acids. In germline, CDR1 is SNHLY, CDR2 FYNNEI. V was pared by 10 bases and J by 6 bases, with 11 bases of the junction left unmatched. CDR3 region: CATTGTRGFEQYF. As DNA, the CDR3 is TGTGCCACTACCGGGACTAGAGGGTTCGAGCAGTACTTC.

This clone has a single count. The CDR3 sequence is CASRPRRGSSTDTQYF. In DNA form, the CDR3 reads TGTGCCAGTAGGCCCCGCAGGGGGTCTAGCACAGATACGCAGTATTTT. The chain couples TRBV19 to TRBJ2-3; 7 bases fit TRBD1. The CDR3 extends over 16 amino acids. CDR1 and CDR2 (germline): LNHDA, SQIVND (reference sequence). V was clipped by 6 bases and J by 0 bases; unmatched bases: 9.